This TCR beta chain was recorded in a study of spatial heterogeneity in lung cancer. CDR3 size: 9 residues. CDR1 is DFQATT, CDR2 SNEGSKA, per germline (reference sequence). Trimming took off 7 bases at V and 7 bases at J, with 8 bases between the two ends. This clonotype was observed a handful of times. Time point noted: sample taken at primary tumor resection. Whole RNA came from tumor, nontumor lung or frozen PBMC and was sequenced without being sorted. Untreated early-stage non-small cell lung cancer patients, approximately 76 in total, were the donors. TCRdb processed the 5' RACE reads anew with MiXCR; each CDR3 protein has one entry. The sample has about 95,000 distinct CDR3 sequences, under 9% seen once.

V and J are TRBV20-1 and TRBJ2-7, with D perhaps matching TRBD2 (6 bases). This sample comprised PBMCs, obtained at surgery. This sequence was found in a male donor with early-stage non-small cell lung cancer. The CDR3 bases are TGCAGTGTTGGGACTGAGCAGTACTTC. It specifies CSVGTEQYF.